The source of this T cell receptor (beta chain) is a study of control samples from healthy donors and cancer patients. TCRdb's copy holds only in-frame clones and misses some; the assay was immunoSEQ multiplex PCR. The repertoire holds over 55,000 clones, with roughly 90% as singletons. The receptor was derived from a man aged 25 to 40 with colorectal cancer. The sequenced sample was PBMCs.

CDR3: CASSATGGTDTQYF. CDR3 in DNA: TGCGCCAGCAGCGCAACTGGGGGTACAGATACGCAGTATTTT. The chain employs TRBV5-1 and TRBJ2-3; D assignment may be TRBD1 or TRBD2 (5 bases each). This CDR3 has 14 residues. Germline loops: CDR1 SGHRS, CDR2 YFSETQ. The ends were cut back, 4 bases at V and 3 bases at J, with 12 bases in the middle.